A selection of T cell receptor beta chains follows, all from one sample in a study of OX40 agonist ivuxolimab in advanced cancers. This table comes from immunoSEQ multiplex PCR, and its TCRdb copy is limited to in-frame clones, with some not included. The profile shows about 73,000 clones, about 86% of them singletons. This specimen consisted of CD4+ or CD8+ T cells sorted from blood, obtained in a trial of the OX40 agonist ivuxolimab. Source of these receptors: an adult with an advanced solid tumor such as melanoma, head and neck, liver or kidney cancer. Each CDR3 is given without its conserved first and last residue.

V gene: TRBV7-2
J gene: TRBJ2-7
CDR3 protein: ASSLVYGQGYEQY

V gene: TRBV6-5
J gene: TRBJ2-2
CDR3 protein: ASRPGISTGELF

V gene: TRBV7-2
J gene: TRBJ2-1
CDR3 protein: ASSLGGDYRNEQF

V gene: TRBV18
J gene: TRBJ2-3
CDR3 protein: ASSPYTDTQY

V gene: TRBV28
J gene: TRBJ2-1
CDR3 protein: ASTQGLEQF

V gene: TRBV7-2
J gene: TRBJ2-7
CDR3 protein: ASTLGPNPYEQY

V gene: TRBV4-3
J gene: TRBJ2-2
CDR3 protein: ASSHLGTADTGELF

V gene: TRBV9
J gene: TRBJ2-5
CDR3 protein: ASSRTGEGETQY

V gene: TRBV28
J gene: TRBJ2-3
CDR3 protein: ASSFSGRMADTQY

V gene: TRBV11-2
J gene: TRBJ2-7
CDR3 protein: ASSPYGGLEYEQY

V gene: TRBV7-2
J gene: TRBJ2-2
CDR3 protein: ASSLGRHTGELF

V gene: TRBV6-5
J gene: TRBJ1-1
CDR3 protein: ASSRTENTEAF

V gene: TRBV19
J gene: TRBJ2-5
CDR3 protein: ASSILAGGSETQY

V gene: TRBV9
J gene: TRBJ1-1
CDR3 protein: ASSPRQGLASEAF

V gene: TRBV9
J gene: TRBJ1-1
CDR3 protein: ASSVQQGWGTEAF

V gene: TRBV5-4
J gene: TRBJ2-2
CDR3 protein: ASSLAAARTGELF

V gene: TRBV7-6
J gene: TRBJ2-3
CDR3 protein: ASSLGADRTYTDTQY

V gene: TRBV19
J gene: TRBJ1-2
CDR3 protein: ASSTTRTVYGYT